This T cell receptor beta chain was sequenced for a study of cytomegalovirus exposure and HLA in healthy donors (dated by TCRdb to the late 2010s). Turning to the overall study: According to an earlier analysis of several hundred of the donors, about 190 million T cells yielded some 120 million unique TCR beta sequences and approximately 280 Gb of sequence data. About 280 gigabases of sequencing data and around 85 million unique TCR sequences made up an early release that covered 640 HLA-typed donors. Among the roughly 390 genotyped donors, 75% to 90% belonged to the genetic ancestry cluster associated with self-reported Caucasian donors. The aim of the study was to test whether cataloging public T cell receptors could identify signatures of past pathogen exposure. The study used immunosequencing to profile the T cell repertoires of 666 subjects and linked those repertoires to cytomegalovirus serostatus. A separate validation cohort of some 130 different subjects was used in addition to the roughly 700-subject first cohort. To predict cytomegalovirus infection status, the study combined high-throughput TCR immunosequencing, statistical association of individual TCRs with disease status, and machine learning. In a later analysis, previously published TCR beta repertoires from 500 to 750 donors were re-analyzed and high-resolution HLA genotyping was added so that TCR occurrence patterns could be studied. The later analysis used no new phenotypic data to find candidate immune exposures, relying instead on TCR beta sequences and their occurrence across donors. In an earlier analysis of more than 550 of the donors, high-throughput TCR beta sequencing was used to judge whether each TCR beta V gene segment behaved as functional or pseudogenic. Alongside the repertoire data, information on donor age, sex, ethnicity and CMV serostatus was compiled. Genome-wide SNP genotypes for about 65% of the roughly 670 donors were used in a later genetic analysis, which treated that subset as a discovery cohort. All discovery cohort repertoires had been generated using a single sequencing platform. Class I and class II HLA loci were covered by the typing at four-digit resolution. The number of donors typed differed by locus, with roughly 629-640 for A, B, C, DRB1 and DQB1, 522 for DQA1, about 610 for DPA1, and some 440 for DPB1. Because of strong linkage in the cohort, roughly five DR-DQ haplotypes were treated as single units for association and clustering. Among about 400 genotyped donors of the cohort, an average of roughly 230,000 unique TCR beta nucleotide sequences was sequenced per donor, of which about 18% were non-productive.

Comments on this clone: Its recognized antigen is unknown.

Library method: the immunoSEQ multiplex PCR assay. For the multiplex PCR, a mixture combining 60 forward primers for TCR Vbeta segments and 13 reverse primers for TCR Jbeta segments was used. Amplification of the CDR3 region of rearranged TCR beta genes was performed with a multiplex PCR assay on genomic DNA. The amplified TCR beta libraries were sequenced on the Illumina HiSeq System as 87-base-pair reads. Per the original workflow: A later analysis tallied roughly 78 million unique TCR beta chains across the 666 repertoires, and around 9.9 million of those chains were shared by two or more donors. Raw reads were error-corrected and collapsed into unique sequences by a nearest-neighbor algorithm in which closely related sequences were merged to remove PCR and sequencing errors. CDR3 sequences were aligned to IMGT reference sequences to assign V, D and J gene segments. For a sequence to be retained, at least a six-nucleotide match to both a V gene segment and a J gene segment was required. A rearrangement was called productive if the CDR3 had no stop codons and remained in frame with V and J, and every other rearrangement was called non-productive. CDR3 was defined by IMGT convention, running from the second conserved V-encoded cysteine to the conserved J-encoded phenylalanine. The earlier analysis of 500 to 650 of the donors excluded any sequence lacking an unambiguous match to a single V gene segment. In an earlier analysis of 587 of the donors, V segments were called functional above 56.7% productive rearrangements and were called segregating when the between-donor standard deviation exceeded 5%. A statistical classification framework was built to diagnose cytomegalovirus status from the catalog of TCR beta chain sequences. A later analysis assigned V and J genes by comparing TCR nucleotide sequences with IMGT/GENE-DB human TR gene sequences. A later analysis assigned CDR3 sequences and most-parsimonious VDJ recombination scenarios with the TCRdist pipeline. In a later analysis, every TCR beta chain was defined by the combination of its CDR3 amino acid sequence and its V-gene family, and reads without a unique V-gene family were dropped. A later analysis removed several hundred highly shared, low-generation-probability nucleotide sequences to deal with suspected cross-contamination and a sequencing artifact. For each public chain, a later analysis derived a clonal expansion index from normalized ranks of inferred template counts within each repertoire. A later analysis computed generation probabilities with a VDJ recombination model fitted to out-of-frame rearrangements, and checked the results against IGoR. A later analysis scored TCR-TCR, TCR-HLA and TCR-CMV co-occurrence with hypergeometric tests, applying a repertoire-size bias correction to TCR pairs. A later analysis estimated false discovery rates by permuting HLA or CMV assignments 20 times. In a later analysis, co-occurring TCRs were grouped using DBSCAN, and TCRdist sequence similarity was added for clustering within HLA-allele-positive subsets. Repertoires with fewer than 30,000 or more than 120,000 public chains were left out of co-occurrence clustering, as were roughly five repertoires with anomalous nucleotide sharing. As stored in TCRdb, this immuneACCESS dataset retains in-frame rearrangements with V and J assigned. A fraction of the clones does not appear; measured against another copy, unresolved V genes explain less than half of the discrepancy, and the remainder lacks a known reason. The D gene and trimming were derived from the DNA, and the V and J assignments and clone size from that table. The sample has just over 150,000 clones on record. Of the sample, under 2.5% is held by the ten largest clones.

The cohort was made up of about 670 healthy bone marrow donors. All cohort members were sampled while nominally healthy, although unrecorded immune exposures were likely present. The donor tested CMV seronegative, placing the donor among the 350 to 400 seronegative members of the cohort. Every donor gave a peripheral blood sample, and the peripheral blood mononuclear cells from that sample were used for TCR beta sequencing. Genomic DNA was extracted from the blood cell samples with the Qiagen DNeasy Blood Extraction Kit. CDR1 MNHNS and CDR2 SASEGT were looked up in the germline V gene. V lost 0 bases and J lost 7 bases; the stretch between them is 8 bases long. The CDR3, cysteine through phenylalanine, is 13 amino acids long. Solely the CDR3 DNA is kept, with 39 bases framed from the first base. Here is what the overall study found, with its caveats: In a later analysis, HLA-associated TCR beta chains showed more clonal expansion and lower generation probabilities than non-associated chains that were equally common. Correlated functional status among segregating V segments might reflect linkage disequilibrium, but an unknown experimental factor could not be ruled out. Compared with the 666-donor mean, donors in an Asian-associated ancestry cluster had fewer N-insertions in productive TCRs, according to a later genetic analysis. In vitro tests confirmed that a few of the cytomegalovirus-associated TCR beta chains recognize cytomegalovirus antigens. V-gene and J-gene trimming of TCR beta chains was associated with a missense DCLRE1C variant in a later genetic analysis, and the association was replicated in an independent cohort. A further reported finding was that TCR beta sequences accurately predicted the HLA-A and HLA-B alleles for most subjects in the first cohort. Specific HLA alleles were associated with some 15,000 TCR beta sequences at a false discovery rate of 0.05 in a later analysis. HLA typing was unavailable for some donors at each locus, so association tests used only the typed subset. Assigning TCR associations to individual alleles was difficult when HLA alleles, especially DR and DQ, strongly co-occurred. The cohort was sequenced for TCR beta chains only, and without alpha or paired-chain data the features that could be detected were limited. Because the 87-base-pair reads could not distinguish some IMGT-functional V segments, including TRBV6-2 and TRBV6-3, those segments were excluded. According to a later analysis, most CMV-associated TCR beta chains appeared to be HLA-restricted, and the HLA associations seemed to be driven largely by CMV exposure. Immune exposure information for the cohort was limited to CMV serostatus. Presence/absence analyses assumed roughly uniform sequencing depth across donors, an assumption that may not hold. The sequencing pipeline was judged likely to have produced a cluster of highly shared sequence variants as a technical artifact. About 17 rarely observed V segments, including chromosome 9 orphons, were excluded from the earlier analysis of 550 to 700 of the donors because counts were too low. The classifier was reported to diagnose cytomegalovirus status with high specificity and sensitivity in both the original cohort and the validation cohort. In a later analysis, several top co-occurrence clusters were reported to appear linked to parvovirus B19, influenza, CMV and Epstein-Barr virus. A total of 150 to 200 TCR beta chains were listed by the study as associated with cytomegalovirus. According to a later analysis, TCR association rates differed among HLA loci, with DRB1 alleles showing the most associated TCRs and HLA-C alleles showing the fewest. Most TCR sequences were seen in very few donors, while some public TCRs were found in many individuals. The authors suggested that the approach could potentially be generalized to other disease states and immunological phenotypes. In an earlier analysis of roughly 560 of the donors, most TCR beta V segments were observed in productive rearrangements about 87% or about 30% of the time, broadly matching IMGT annotations.

The sequenced material came from PBMCs. The rearrangement joined TRBV6-1 to TRBJ2-3; no D gene can be assigned with confidence. The sequence derives from a man aged 30-40 years in good health and CMV-seronegative. The CDR3: CASSEAVQYTQYF. The base sequence is TGTGCCAGCAGTGAAGCGGTCCAGTATACGCAGTATTTT.